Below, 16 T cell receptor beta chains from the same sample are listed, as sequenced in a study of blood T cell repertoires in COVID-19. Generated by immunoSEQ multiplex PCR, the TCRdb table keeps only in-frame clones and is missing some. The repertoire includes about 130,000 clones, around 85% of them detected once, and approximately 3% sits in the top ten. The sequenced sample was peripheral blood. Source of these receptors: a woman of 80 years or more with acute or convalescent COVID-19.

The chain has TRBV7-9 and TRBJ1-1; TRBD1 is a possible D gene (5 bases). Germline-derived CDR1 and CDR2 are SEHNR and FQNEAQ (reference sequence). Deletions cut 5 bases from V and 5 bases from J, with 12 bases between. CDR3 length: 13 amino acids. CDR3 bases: TGTGCCAGCAGCACCGACGGGGGGACTGAAGCTTTCTTT. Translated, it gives CASSTDGGTEAFF.

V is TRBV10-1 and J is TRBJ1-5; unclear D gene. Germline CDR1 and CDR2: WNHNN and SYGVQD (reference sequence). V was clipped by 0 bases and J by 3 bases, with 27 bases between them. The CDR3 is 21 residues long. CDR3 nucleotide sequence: TGCGCCAGCAGTGAGTCTGAGGCGGAAGAGGCCCCCACGGCCCTCAATCAGCCCCAGCATTTT. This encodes CASSESEAEEAPTALNQPQHF.

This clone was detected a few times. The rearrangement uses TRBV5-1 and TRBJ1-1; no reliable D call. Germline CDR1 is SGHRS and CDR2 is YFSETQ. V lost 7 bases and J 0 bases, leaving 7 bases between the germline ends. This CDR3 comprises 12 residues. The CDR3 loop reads CASGTLNTEAFF. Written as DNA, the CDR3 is TGCGCCAGCGGCACCTTGAACACTGAAGCTTTCTTT.

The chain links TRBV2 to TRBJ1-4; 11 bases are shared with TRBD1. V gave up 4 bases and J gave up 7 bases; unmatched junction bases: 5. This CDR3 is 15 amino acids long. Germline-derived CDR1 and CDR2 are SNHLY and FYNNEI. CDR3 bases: TGTGCCAGCAGTGGGACAGGGGGCCCGGGTGAAAAACTGTTTTTT. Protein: CASSGTGGPGEKLFF.

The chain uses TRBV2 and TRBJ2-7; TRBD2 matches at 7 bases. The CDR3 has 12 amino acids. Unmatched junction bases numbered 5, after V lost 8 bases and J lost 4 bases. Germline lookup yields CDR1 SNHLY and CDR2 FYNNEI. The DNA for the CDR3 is TGTGCCAGCTCCTACGGGGGGTACGAGCAGTACTTC. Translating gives CASSYGGYEQYF. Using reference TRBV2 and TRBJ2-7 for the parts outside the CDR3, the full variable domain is EPEVTQTPSHQVTQMGQEVILRCVPISNHLYFYWYRQILGQKVEFLVSFYNNEISEKSEIFDDQFSVERPDGSNFTLKIRSTKLEDSAMYFCASSYGGYEQYFGPGTRLTVT.

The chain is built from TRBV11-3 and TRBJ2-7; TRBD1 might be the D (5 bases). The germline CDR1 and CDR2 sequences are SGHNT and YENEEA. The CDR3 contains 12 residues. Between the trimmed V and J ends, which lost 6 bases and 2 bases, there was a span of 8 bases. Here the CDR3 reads CASSTGPYEQYF. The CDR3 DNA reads TGTGCCAGCAGTACAGGACCCTACGAGCAGTACTTC.

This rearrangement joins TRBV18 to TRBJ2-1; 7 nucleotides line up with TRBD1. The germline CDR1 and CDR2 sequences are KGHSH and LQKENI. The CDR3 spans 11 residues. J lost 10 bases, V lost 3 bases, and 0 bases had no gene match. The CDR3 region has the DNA TGTGCCAGCTCACCGACAGGGGAGCAGTTCTTC. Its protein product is CASSPTGEQFF.

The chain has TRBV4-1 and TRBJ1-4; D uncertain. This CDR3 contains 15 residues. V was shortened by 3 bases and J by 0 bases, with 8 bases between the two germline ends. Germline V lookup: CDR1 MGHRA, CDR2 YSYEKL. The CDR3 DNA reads TGCGCCAGCAGCCACCCAGTTGCAACTAATGAAAAACTGTTTTTT. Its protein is CASSHPVATNEKLFF.

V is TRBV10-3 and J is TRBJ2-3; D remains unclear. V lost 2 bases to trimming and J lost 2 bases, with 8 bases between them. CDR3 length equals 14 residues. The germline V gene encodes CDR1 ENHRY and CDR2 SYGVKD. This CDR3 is CAISEPPITDTQYF. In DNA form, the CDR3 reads TGTGCCATCAGTGAGCCCCCAATCACAGATACGCAGTATTTT.

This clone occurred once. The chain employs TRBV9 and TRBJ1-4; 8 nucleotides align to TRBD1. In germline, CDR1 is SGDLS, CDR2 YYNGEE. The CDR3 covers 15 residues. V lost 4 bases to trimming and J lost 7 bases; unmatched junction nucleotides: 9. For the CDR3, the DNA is TGTGCCAGCAGCCAAGGACAGGGTCTAACTGAAAAACTGTTTTTT. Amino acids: CASSQGQGLTEKLFF. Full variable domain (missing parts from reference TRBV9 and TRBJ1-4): DSGVTQTPKHLITATGQRVTLRCSPRSGDLSVYWYQQSLDQGLQFLIQYYNGEERAKGNILERFSAQQFPDLHSELNLSSLELGDSALYFCASSQGQGLTEKLFFGSGTQLSVL.

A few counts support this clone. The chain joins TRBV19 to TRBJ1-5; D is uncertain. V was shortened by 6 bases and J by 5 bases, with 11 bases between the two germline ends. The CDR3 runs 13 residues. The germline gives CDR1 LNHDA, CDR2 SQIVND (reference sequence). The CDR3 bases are TGTGCCAGTAGCCGTAGCCTCGATCAGCCCCAGCATTTT. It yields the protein CASSRSLDQPQHF.

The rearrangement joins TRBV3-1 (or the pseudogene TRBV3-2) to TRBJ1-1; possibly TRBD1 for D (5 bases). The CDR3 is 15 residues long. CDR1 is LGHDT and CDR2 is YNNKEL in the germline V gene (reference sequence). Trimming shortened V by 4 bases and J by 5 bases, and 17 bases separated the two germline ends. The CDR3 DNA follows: TGTGCCAGCAGCCGCCTTTCGCTGGGGGGTACTGAAGCTTTCTTT. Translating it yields CASSRLSLGGTEAFF.

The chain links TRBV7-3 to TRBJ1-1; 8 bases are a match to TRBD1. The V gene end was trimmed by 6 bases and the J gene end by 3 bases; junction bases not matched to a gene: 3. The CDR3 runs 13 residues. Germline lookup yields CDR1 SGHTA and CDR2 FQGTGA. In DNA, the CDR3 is TGTGCCAGCAGGAAGACAGGGGACACTGAAGCTTTCTTT. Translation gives CASRKTGDTEAFF.

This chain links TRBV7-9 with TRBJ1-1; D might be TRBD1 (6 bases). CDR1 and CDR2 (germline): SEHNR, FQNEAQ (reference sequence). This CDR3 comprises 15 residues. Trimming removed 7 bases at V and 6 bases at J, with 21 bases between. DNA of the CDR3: TGTGCCAGCAACACGAAAAGGGGGGGAGGCGCTGAAGCTTTCTTT. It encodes CASNTKRGGGAEAFF.

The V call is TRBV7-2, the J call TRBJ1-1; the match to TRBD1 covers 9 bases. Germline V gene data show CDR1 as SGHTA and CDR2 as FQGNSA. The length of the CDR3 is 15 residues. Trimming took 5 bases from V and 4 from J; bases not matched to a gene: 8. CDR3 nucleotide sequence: TGTGCCAGCAGCCCGACAGGGGGATGGGGCACTGAAGCTTTCTTT. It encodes CASSPTGGWGTEAFF.

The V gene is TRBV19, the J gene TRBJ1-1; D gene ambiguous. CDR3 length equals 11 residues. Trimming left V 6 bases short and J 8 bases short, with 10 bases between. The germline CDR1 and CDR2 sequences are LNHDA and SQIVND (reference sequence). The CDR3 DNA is TGTGCCAGTAGGGGTGGCAGGGAAGCTTTCTTT. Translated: CASRGGREAFF.